This TCR beta chain emerged from a study of shared clonotypes between healthy human individuals. Study background: Donors had three CD4 naive, three CD4 memory, two CD8 naive and one CD8 memory plate apiece.

A CD45RA-negative memory subset and a CD45RA+ naive subset were separated from the CD4+ cells. This clone was found a few times. Sorted-subset replicate PCR reactions were performed with roughly 200 ng DNA, corresponding to tens of thousands of T cell genomes. Only in-frame clones appear in the TCRdb table, and some are missing; sequencing was by immunoSEQ multiplex PCR. This sample has under 850,000 clones; 72% occur once, and the top ten carry about 1.8%. Trimming shortened V by 3 bases and J by 5 bases, and 13 bases separated the two germline ends. Germline values: CDR1 LNHDA, CDR2 SQIVND (reference sequence). This CDR3 is built from 15 residues.

This TCR derives from a woman in her 30s in good health. Sequenced input: memory CD4+ T cells sorted from blood. Subset denoted: CD45RA-negative fraction. This chain connects TRBV19 to TRBJ1-4; D might be TRBD1 (6 bases). CDR3 loop: CASSIRTAPNEKLFF. CDR3 bases: TGTGCCAGTAGTATTCGGACAGCTCCGAATGAAAAACTGTTTTTT.